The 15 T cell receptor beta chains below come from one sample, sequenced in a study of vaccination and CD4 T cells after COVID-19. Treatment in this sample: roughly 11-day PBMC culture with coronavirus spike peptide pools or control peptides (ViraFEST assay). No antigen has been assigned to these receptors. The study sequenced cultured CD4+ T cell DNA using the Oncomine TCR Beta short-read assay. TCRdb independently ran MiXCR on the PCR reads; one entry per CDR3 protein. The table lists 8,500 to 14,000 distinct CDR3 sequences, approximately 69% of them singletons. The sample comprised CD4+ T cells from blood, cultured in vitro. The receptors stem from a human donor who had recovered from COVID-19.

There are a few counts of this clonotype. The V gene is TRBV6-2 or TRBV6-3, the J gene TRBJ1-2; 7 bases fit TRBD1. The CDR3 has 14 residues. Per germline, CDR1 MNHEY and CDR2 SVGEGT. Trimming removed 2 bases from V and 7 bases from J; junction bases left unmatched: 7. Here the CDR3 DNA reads TGTGCCAGCAGTTACGTAGGGGGCCGTTCTGGCTACACCTTC. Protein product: CASSYVGGRSGYTF.

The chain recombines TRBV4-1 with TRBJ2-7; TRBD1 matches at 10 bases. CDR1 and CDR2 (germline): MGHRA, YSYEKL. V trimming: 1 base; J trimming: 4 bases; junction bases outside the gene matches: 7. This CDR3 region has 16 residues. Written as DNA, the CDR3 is TGCGCCAGCAGCCAAGTACTGGACAGGGGGAAATACGAGCAGTACTTC. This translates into CASSQVLDRGKYEQYF.

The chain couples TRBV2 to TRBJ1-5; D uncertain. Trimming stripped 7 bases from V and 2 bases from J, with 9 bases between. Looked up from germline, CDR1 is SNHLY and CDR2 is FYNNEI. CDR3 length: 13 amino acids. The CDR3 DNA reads TGTGCCAGCACGGTGTGGGGCAATCAGCCCCAGCATTTT. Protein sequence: CASTVWGNQPQHF.

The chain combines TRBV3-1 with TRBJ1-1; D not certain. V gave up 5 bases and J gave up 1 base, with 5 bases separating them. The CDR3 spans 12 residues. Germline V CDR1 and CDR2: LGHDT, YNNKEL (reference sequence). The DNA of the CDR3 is TGTGCCAGCAGCAAACAGAACACTGAAGCTTTCTTT. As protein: CASSKQNTEAFF.

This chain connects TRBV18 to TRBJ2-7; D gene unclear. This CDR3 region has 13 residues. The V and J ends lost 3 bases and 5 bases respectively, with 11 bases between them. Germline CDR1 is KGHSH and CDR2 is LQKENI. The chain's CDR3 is CASSPHQRDEQYF. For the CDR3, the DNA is TGTGCCAGCTCACCCCACCAAAGGGACGAGCAGTACTTC.

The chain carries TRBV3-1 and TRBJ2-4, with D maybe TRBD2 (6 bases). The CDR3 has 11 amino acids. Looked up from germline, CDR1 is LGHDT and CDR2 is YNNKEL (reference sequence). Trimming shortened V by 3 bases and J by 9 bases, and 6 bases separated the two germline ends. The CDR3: CASSQGGIQYF. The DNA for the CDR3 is TGTGCCAGCAGCCAGGGAGGCATTCAGTACTTC.

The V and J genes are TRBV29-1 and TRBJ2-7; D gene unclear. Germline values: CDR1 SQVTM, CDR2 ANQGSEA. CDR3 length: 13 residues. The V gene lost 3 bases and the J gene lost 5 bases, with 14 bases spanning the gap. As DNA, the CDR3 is TGCAGCGTTGATAAAAAGGGAACCAACGAGCAGTACTTC. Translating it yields CSVDKKGTNEQYF.

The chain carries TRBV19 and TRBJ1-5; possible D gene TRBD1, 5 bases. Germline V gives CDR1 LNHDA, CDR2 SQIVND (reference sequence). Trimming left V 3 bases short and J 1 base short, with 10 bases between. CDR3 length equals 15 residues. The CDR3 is CASSIWGISNQPQHF. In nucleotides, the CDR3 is TGTGCCAGTAGTATTTGGGGGATAAGCAATCAGCCCCAGCATTTT.

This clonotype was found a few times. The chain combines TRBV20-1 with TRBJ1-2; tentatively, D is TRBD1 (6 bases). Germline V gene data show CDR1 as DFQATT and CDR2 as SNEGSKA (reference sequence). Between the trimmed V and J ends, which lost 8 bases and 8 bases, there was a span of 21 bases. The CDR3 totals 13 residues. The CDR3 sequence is CSSLQGAVGGYTF. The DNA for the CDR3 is TGCAGTTCATTACAGGGCGCGGTGGGAGGCTACACCTTC.

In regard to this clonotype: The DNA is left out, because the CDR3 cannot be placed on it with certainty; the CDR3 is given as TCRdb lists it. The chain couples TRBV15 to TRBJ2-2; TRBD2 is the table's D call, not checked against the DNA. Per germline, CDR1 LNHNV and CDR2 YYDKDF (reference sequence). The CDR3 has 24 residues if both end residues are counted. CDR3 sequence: CATSKVQGPSGANVLTFGAGELFF.

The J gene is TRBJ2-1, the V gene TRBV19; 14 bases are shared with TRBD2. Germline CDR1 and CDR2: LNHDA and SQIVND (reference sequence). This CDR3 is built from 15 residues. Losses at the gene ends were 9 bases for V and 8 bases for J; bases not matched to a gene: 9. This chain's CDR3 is CASRLAGGPRYEQFF. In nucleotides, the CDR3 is TGTGCCAGCAGACTAGCGGGGGGGCCTAGATATGAGCAGTTCTTC.

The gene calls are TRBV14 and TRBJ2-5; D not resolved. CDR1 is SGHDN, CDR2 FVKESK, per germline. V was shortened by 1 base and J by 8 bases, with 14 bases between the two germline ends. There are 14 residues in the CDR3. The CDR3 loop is CASSQASQLSTQYF. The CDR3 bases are TGTGCCAGCAGCCAAGCTTCGCAACTCAGTACCCAGTACTTC.

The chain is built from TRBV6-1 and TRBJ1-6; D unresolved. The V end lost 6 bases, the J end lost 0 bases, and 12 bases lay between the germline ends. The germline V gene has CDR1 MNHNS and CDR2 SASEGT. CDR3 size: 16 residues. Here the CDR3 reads CASRGLEISYNSPLHF. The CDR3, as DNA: TGTGCCAGCAGAGGACTAGAAATCTCCTATAATTCACCCCTCCACTTT.

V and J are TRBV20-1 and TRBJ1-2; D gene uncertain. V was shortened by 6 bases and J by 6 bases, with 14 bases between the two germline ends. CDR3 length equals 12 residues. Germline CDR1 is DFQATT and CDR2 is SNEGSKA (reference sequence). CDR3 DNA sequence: TGCAGTGCGCGGACCCCTAGCCATGGCTACACCTTC. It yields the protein CSARTPSHGYTF.

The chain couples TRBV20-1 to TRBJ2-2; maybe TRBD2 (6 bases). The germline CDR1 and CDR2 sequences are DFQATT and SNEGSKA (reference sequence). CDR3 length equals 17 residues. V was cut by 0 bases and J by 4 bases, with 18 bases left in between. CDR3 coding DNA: TGCAGTGCTAGAGATCCAGGGTCAGGGCGGGGCACCGGGGAGCTGTTTTTT. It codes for CSARDPGSGRGTGELFF.